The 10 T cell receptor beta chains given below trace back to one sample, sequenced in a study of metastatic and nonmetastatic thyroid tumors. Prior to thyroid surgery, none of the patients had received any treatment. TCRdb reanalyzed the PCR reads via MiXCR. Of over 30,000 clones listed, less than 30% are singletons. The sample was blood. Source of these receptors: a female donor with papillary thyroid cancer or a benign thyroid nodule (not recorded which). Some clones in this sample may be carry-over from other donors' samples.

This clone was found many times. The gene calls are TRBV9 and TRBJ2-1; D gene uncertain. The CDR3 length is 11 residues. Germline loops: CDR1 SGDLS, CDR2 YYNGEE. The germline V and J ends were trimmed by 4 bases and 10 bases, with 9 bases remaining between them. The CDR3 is CASSSLAEQFF. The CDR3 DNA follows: TGTGCCAGCAGCTCCCTGGCGGAGCAGTTCTTC. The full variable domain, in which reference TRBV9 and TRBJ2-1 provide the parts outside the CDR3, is DSGVTQTPKHLITATGQRVTLRCSPRSGDLSVYWYQQSLDQGLQFLIQYYNGEERAKGNILERFSAQQFPDLHSELNLSSLELGDSALYFCASSSLAEQFFGPGTRLTVL.

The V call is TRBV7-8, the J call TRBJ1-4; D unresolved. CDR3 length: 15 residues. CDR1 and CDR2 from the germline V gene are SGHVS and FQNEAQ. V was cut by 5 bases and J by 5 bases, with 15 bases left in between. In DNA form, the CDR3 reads TGTGCCAGCAGCGTAGAAGAAGGTCGGAATGAAAAACTGTTTTTT. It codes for CASSVEEGRNEKLFF.

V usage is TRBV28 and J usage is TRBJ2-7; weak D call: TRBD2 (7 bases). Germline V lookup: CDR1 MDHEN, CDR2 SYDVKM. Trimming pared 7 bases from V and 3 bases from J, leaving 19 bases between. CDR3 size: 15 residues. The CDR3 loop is CASTKGGGLDYEQYF. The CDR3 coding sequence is TGTGCCAGCACGAAGGGGGGGGGCTTAGACTACGAGCAGTACTTC. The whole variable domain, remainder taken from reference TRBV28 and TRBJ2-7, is DVKVTQSSRYLVKRTGEKVFLECVQDMDHENMFWYRQDPGLGLRLIYFSYDVKMKEKGDIPEGYSVSREKKERFSLILESASTNQTSMYLCASTKGGGLDYEQYFGPGTRLTVT.

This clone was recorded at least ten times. Here the CDR3 reads CASSTTEGQITDTQYF. The CDR3 nucleotides read TGTGCCAGCAGCACCACGGAGGGACAGATAACAGATACGCAGTATTTT. The chain carries TRBV9 and TRBJ2-3, with a tentative D call TRBD1 (7 bases). Trimming took off 4 bases at V and 3 bases at J, with 18 bases between the two ends. The CDR3 runs to 16 residues. Germline CDR1 and CDR2: SGDLS and YYNGEE.

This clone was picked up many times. The CDR3 coding sequence is TGCGCCAGCAGTGAGTCGTTACTCCAGAACACTGAAGCTTTCTTT. Its protein is CASSESLLQNTEAFF. The chain uses TRBV10-1 and TRBJ1-1; D gene ambiguous. Between the trimmed V and J ends, which lost 0 bases and 1 base, there was a span of 9 bases. Germline V gene data show CDR1 as WNHNN and CDR2 as SYGVQD (reference sequence). The CDR3 loop spans 15 amino acids.

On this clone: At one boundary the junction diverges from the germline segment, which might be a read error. The CDR3 sequence is CASSLQKGYEKYF. The CDR3 coding sequence is TGTGCCAGCAGCTTACAAAAGGGCTACGAGAAGTACTTC. The chain uses TRBV7-3 and TRBJ2-7, with no clear D. CDR3 length: 13 residues. From germline, CDR1 is SGHTA and CDR2 FQGTGA. Based on the CDR3 plus reference TRBV7-3 and TRBJ2-7, the full variable domain is GAGVSQTPSNKVTEKGKYVELRCDPISGHTALYWYRQSLGQGPEFLIYFQGTGAADDSGLPNDRFFAVRPEGSVSTLKIQRTERGDSAVYLCASSLQKGYEKYFGPGTRLTVT.

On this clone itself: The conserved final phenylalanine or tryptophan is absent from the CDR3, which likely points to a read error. CDR3 loop: CASSAWTADYGYTS. CDR3 nucleotides: TGTGCCAGCAGTGCCTGGACAGCAGACTATGGCTACACCTCC. The genes are TRBV27 and TRBJ1-2, with D maybe TRBD1 (6 bases). Looked up from germline, CDR1 is MNHEY and CDR2 is SMNVEV (reference sequence). Trimming left V 5 bases short and J 3 bases short, with 13 bases between. The CDR3 is 14 amino acids.

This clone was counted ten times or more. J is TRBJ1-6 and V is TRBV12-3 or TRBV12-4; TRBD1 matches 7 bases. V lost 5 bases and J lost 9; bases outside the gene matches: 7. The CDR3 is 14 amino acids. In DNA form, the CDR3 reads TGTGCCAGCAGTACAAGACAGGGCGGTTCACCCCTCCACTTT. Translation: CASSTRQGGSPLHF.

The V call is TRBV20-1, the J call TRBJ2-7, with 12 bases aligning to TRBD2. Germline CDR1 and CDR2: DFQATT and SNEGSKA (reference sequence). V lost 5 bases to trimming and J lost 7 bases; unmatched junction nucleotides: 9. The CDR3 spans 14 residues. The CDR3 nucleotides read TGCAGTGCTGGGACTAGCGGGCTACTCGGGGAGCAGTACTTC. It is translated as CSAGTSGLLGEQYF.

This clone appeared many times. CDR3 DNA sequence: TGTGCCAGCAGTGTTTCAGAGTCGGGGGCCAACGTCCTGACTTTC. This codes for CASSVSESGANVLTF. The chain is built from TRBV6-1 and TRBJ2-6; D call uncertain. Germline V gene data show CDR1 as MNHNS and CDR2 as SASEGT. CDR3 size: 15 residues. V was shortened by 4 bases and J by 4 bases, with 11 bases between the two germline ends.